The 5 T cell receptor beta chains reported below all come from one sample, sequenced in a study of blood T cells in healthy people across ages. Then a second PCR, running roughly 7 to 11 cycles, was carried out with a sample-barcoded 5' primer and a J-beta primer mix. TCRdb reprocessed the 5' RACE reads via MiXCR and lists one record per CDR3 protein. This sample has 730,000 or so distinct CDR3 sequences; around 43% occur once, and the top ten carry around 30%. The sequencing input was blood. Every receptor here comes from a man older than 75 in good health.

This clonotype was observed at least ten times. The chain has TRBV28 and TRBJ2-1; D not certain. This CDR3 contains 14 residues. Germline CDR1 reads MDHEN; CDR2 reads SYDVKM. V lost 3 bases and J 0 bases, leaving 6 bases between the germline ends. As DNA, the CDR3 is TGTGCCAGCAGTTTGAGGAGCTCCTACAATGAGCAGTTCTTC. This gives the protein CASSLRSSYNEQFF.

This clonotype was observed a handful of times. The chain combines TRBV27 with TRBJ2-3; D is unresolved. The V end was cut by 5 bases, the J end by 2 bases, with 8 bases between. Germline values: CDR1 MNHEY, CDR2 SMNVEV (reference sequence). CDR3 length equals 13 residues. Written as DNA, the CDR3 is TGTGCCAGCAGTCCCATAATCACAGATACGCAGTATTTT. Protein: CASSPIITDTQYF.

The chain joins TRBV6-5 to TRBJ2-6, with 7 bases that match TRBD2. The CDR3 extends over 17 amino acids. The ends lost 0 bases at V and 4 bases at J; junction bases unmatched: 6. CDR1 MNHEY and CDR2 SVGAGI come from the germline V gene. The CDR3, as DNA: TGTGCCAGCAGTTACTCACCCGGGGGAGGGGGGGCCAACGTCCTGACTTTC. Encoded protein: CASSYSPGGGGANVLTF.

This clonotype was seen ten or more times. The chain uses TRBV20-1 and TRBJ2-5; D unclear. The tail of the sequence fits TRBJ2-7 better, so the J call may be wrong. The CDR3 totals 11 residues. The germline CDR1 and CDR2 sequences are DFQATT and SNEGSKA (reference sequence). The CDR3 reads CSARDRFEQYF. DNA of the CDR3: TGCAGTGCTAGAGATCGTTTCGAGCAGTACTTC.

In its sample, this clonotype was seen a few times. The chain has TRBV24-1 and TRBJ2-1; tentatively, D is TRBD2 (6 bases). Between the trimmed V and J ends, which lost 3 bases and 0 bases, there was a span of 8 bases. The CDR3 contains 15 residues. Germline CDR1 and CDR2: KGHDR and SFDVKD. The DNA of the CDR3 is TGTGCCACCAGTGATGTGACTAGCTCCTACAATGAGCAGTTCTTC. Protein: CATSDVTSSYNEQFF.